These T cell receptor beta chains were read from a single sample in a study of response to subunit inactivated influenza vaccine. MiXCR was run by TCRdb on the RT-PCR reads, yielding one entry per CDR3 protein. The sample lists 600,000 to 850,000 distinct CDR3 sequences, 14% occurring once. Sequencing used PBMCs from blood, obtained 14 to 15 days before vaccination. The origin of the receptors is a man aged 45-60 years who received an inactivated influenza vaccine. The CDR3 runs from the conserved cysteine through the conserved F or W. The D gene is left open where the match is weak. Some rows have no size entry. The others give once, few or many, or a class for an expanded clone.

v_gene	abundance	d_gene	j_gene	CDR3nt	CDR3aa
TRBV7-2	.	TRBD2	TRBJ2-3	TGTGCCAGCAGCTTAGCCGGACTAGCGGGGGCCTTCTCTTGGAGCACAGATACGCAGTATTTT	CASSLAGLAGAFSWSTDTQYF
TRBV4-2	many	.	TRBJ2-3	TGTGCCAGCAGCCAAGAGTATGGCACAGATACGCAGTATTTT	CASSQEYGTDTQYF
TRBV2	few	.	TRBJ2-7	TGTGCCAGCGTTCTGATGGTGCAGGGGAACTACGAGCAGTACTTC	CASVLMVQGNYEQYF
TRBV11-2	.	TRBD1	TRBJ2-7	TGTGCCAGCAGCCTCCGCACCGGGACAGAATACGAGCAGTACTTC	CASSLRTGTEYEQYF
TRBV4-1	.	TRBD1	TRBJ1-1	TGCGCCAGCAGCCAAGTTTACAGGGGGACCACTGAAGCTTTCTTT	CASSQVYRGTTEAFF
TRBV27	.	.	TRBJ2-7	TGTGCCAGCGCCGGGTGGGGGCAGGGGTCCTACGAGCAGTACTTC	CASAGWGQGSYEQYF
TRBV4-3	many	TRBD1	TRBJ1-2	TGCGCCAGCAGCCAAGACAGGGGGGGAGGCTACACCTTC	CASSQDRGGGYTF
TRBV5-8	few	.	TRBJ1-2	TGTGCCAGCAGCTTCAACGGCGCGGGGATCACCTATGGCTACACCTTC	CASSFNGAGITYGYTF
TRBV12-3/TRBV12-4	few	TRBD2	TRBJ2-7	TGTGCCAGCCGAGTCGCGGCTAGCGGGAGACAGACCTACGAGCAGTACTTC	CASRVAASGRQTYEQYF
TRBV5-1	.	TRBD1	TRBJ1-1	TGCGCCAGCAGTAACAGGGGGCCCACTGAAGCTTTCTTT	CASSNRGPTEAFF
TRBV6-2/TRBV6-3	.	.	TRBJ1-2	TGTGCCAGCAGGCCCTCAGGGTACTATGGCTACACCTTC	CASRPSGYYGYTF
TRBV4-3	.	.	TRBJ1-2	TGCGCCAGCAGCCAGGAGTTTACTTGGGGAGGCTACACCTTC	CASSQEFTWGGYTF
TRBV7-6	.	TRBD2	TRBJ2-7	TGTGCCAGCAGCCCAAAGGGACTAGCGGGAGGCAACTACGAGCAGTACTTC	CASSPKGLAGGNYEQYF
TRBV11-2	few	.	TRBJ1-6	TGTGCCAGCAGCTTAGTGGCAGGGTGGAGCTCCTATAATTCACCCCTCCACTTT	CASSLVAGWSSYNSPLHF
TRBV5-1	.	TRBD1	TRBJ2-1	TGCGCCAGCAGCTTTAGGACAGGGGTGGTTGGAGGCAATGAGCAGTTCTTC	CASSFRTGVVGGNEQFF
TRBV5-1	many	TRBD1	TRBJ1-2	TGCGCCAGCAGCTTGTTTCCTGGGACAGCAGGCCACAACTATGGCTACACCTTC	CASSLFPGTAGHNYGYTF